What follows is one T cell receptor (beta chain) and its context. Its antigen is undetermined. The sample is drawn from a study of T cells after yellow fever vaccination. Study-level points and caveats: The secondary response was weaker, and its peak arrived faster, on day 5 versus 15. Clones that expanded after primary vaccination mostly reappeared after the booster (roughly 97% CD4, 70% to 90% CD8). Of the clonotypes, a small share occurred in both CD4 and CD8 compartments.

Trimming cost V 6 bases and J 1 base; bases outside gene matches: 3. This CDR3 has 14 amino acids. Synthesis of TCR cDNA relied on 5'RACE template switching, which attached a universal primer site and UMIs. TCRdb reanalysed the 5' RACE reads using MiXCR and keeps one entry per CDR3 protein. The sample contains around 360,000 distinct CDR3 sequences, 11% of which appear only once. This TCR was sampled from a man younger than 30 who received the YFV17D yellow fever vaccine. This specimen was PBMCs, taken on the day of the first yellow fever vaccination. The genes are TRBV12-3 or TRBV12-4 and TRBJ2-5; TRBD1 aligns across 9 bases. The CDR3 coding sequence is TGTGCCAGCAGACCGGGACAGGGCCAAGAGACCCAGTACTTC. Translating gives CASRPGQGQETQYF.